Shown below are 25 T cell receptor beta chains from a single sample sequenced in a study of CD8 T cells in ankylosing spondylitis. One entry per CDR3 protein, called by TCRdb with MiXCR from the 5' RACE reads. The sample consists of approximately 240,000 distinct CDR3 sequences, more than 20% of them appearing once. The sample consisted of blood, either unsorted or a sorted T cell fraction (not recorded which). These TCRs come from a male donor with ankylosing spondylitis or in good health (not recorded which).

J is TRBJ2-5 and V is TRBV20-1; the D gene could be TRBD1 or TRBD2 (5 bases each). The CDR3 is made up of 13 amino acids. In germline, CDR1 is DFQATT, CDR2 SNEGSKA (reference sequence). V lost 5 bases, J lost 1 base, and 11 bases lay in between. The CDR3 nucleotides read TGCAGTGCTTATCACGGGACCCAAGAGACCCAGTACTTC. Amino acid sequence: CSAYHGTQETQYF.

This clonotype was detected many times. The gene calls are TRBV12-3 or TRBV12-4 and TRBJ2-2; D assignment may be TRBD1 or TRBD2 (5 bases each). Deletions cut 2 bases from V and 8 bases from J, with 15 bases between. The CDR3 spans 15 residues. CDR3 sequence: CASSLRDPSPGELFF. The CDR3 DNA reads TGTGCCAGCAGTTTAAGGGACCCCAGTCCGGGGGAGCTGTTTTTT.

Ten or more counts support this clonotype. The genes are TRBV29-1 and TRBJ2-3; no clear D gene. CDR3 length: 11 residues. Germline V CDR1 and CDR2: SQVTM, ANQGSEA. V lost 5 bases and J lost 4, with 7 bases in between. CDR3 bases: TGCAGCGTTCTATTCCCAGATACGCAGTATTTT. Translating it yields CSVLFPDTQYF.

The rearrangement joins TRBV20-1 to TRBJ2-3; D is perhaps TRBD2 (5 bases). This CDR3 comprises 13 residues. Germline V gene data show CDR1 as DFQATT and CDR2 as SNEGSKA (reference sequence). V lost 6 bases and J lost 6, with 16 bases in between. CDR3 bases: TGCAGTGCCCCAACTAGTGTGCGTGATACGCAGTATTTT. It encodes CSAPTSVRDTQYF.

V and J are TRBV20-1 and TRBJ1-1; D is undetermined. This CDR3 has 11 residues. Germline-derived CDR1 and CDR2 are DFQATT and SNEGSKA (reference sequence). The DNA for the CDR3 is TGCATCGAACAGACGAACACTGAAGCTTTCTTT. It encodes CIEQTNTEAFF.

J is TRBJ1-4 and V is TRBV12-3 or TRBV12-4, with D uncertain. Trimming stripped 1 base from V and 13 bases from J, with 10 bases between. The CDR3 runs to 12 residues. CDR3 nucleotide sequence: TGTGCCAGCAGTTTAGGAAGTCTTACACTGTTTTTT. Translation: CASSLGSLTLFF.

This clonotype was detected a few times. The chain recombines TRBV20-1 with TRBJ1-6; D possibly corresponds to TRBD1 (5 bases). Germline V CDR1 and CDR2: DFQATT, SNEGSKA (reference sequence). Trimming removed 2 bases from V and 8 bases from J, with 16 bases in between. The CDR3 has 15 amino acids. CDR3 amino acids: CSARKGGLGDSPLHF. As DNA, the CDR3 is TGCAGTGCTAGAAAAGGAGGCTTAGGGGATTCACCCCTCCACTTT.

This clonotype was seen repeatedly, ten times or more. This chain links TRBV20-1 with TRBJ2-3, with D perhaps matching TRBD1 or TRBD2 (6 bases each). The CDR3 runs to 13 residues. The V end was cut by 6 bases, the J end by 1 base, with 11 bases between. Germline CDR1 and CDR2: DFQATT and SNEGSKA (reference sequence). The CDR3 loop reads CSAEGGRTDTQYF. The CDR3 DNA reads as TGCAGTGCCGAGGGGGGTCGCACAGATACGCAGTATTTT.

This chain links TRBV6-1 with TRBJ2-7; perhaps D is TRBD1 or TRBD2 (5 bases each). This CDR3 spans 14 amino acids. Trimming took 3 bases from V and 5 from J, leaving 14 bases between them. Germline V CDR1 and CDR2: MNHNS, SASEGT. The CDR3 region is CASSEKYLGDEQYF. CDR3 coding DNA: TGTGCCAGCAGTGAGAAGTATTTGGGGGACGAGCAGTACTTC.

This clonotype has a count of ten or more. The chain carries TRBV20-1 and TRBJ1-5, with D unresolved. This CDR3 contains 13 residues. The V end lost 6 bases, the J end lost 7 bases, and 16 bases lay between the germline ends. CDR1 and CDR2 (germline): DFQATT, SNEGSKA (reference sequence). The CDR3 DNA is TGCAGTGCATTGTGGAAATACAACCAGCCCCAGCATTTT. Amino acid sequence: CSALWKYNQPQHF.

The V and J genes are TRBV20-1 and TRBJ2-2; 10 positions match TRBD2. The CDR3 contains 16 residues. The trim removed 4 bases at V and 7 bases at J, leaving 12 bases unmatched. Per the germline V gene, CDR1 is DFQATT and CDR2 is SNEGSKA (reference sequence). CDR3 DNA: TGCAGTGCTACTGGGGGACTAGCGCTTTATGACGGGGAGCTGTTTTTT. This gives the protein CSATGGLALYDGELFF.

This clonotype was observed a handful of times. The chain uses TRBV4-1 and TRBJ2-7, with D perhaps TRBD2 (6 bases). The CDR3 contains 14 residues. Trimming left V 4 bases short and J 6 bases short, with 16 bases between. In germline, CDR1 is MGHRA, CDR2 YSYEKL. The CDR3 protein is CASSRPDGGSEQYF. The CDR3 DNA reads as TGCGCCAGCAGCCGACCTGATGGGGGGTCCGAGCAGTACTTC.

The chain is built from TRBV20-1 and TRBJ2-1; perhaps TRBD2 as D (6 bases). CDR3 length equals 15 residues. Per the germline V gene, CDR1 is DFQATT and CDR2 is SNEGSKA (reference sequence). Trimming left V 6 bases short and J 0 bases short, with 15 bases between. Here the CDR3 DNA reads TGCAGTGCCCGGGACTTTCAGAGCTCCTACAATGAGCAGTTCTTC. Its protein product is CSARDFQSSYNEQFF.

CDR3 region: CSAFSGGASSYNEQFF. As DNA, the CDR3 is TGCAGTGCTTTTAGCGGGGGGGCCTCCTCCTACAATGAGCAGTTCTTC. V and J are TRBV20-1 and TRBJ2-1; 11 bases map to TRBD2. The CDR3 is made up of 16 amino acids. Unmatched junction bases numbered 6, after V lost 5 bases and J lost 0 bases. CDR1 and CDR2 (germline): DFQATT, SNEGSKA (reference sequence).

This chain joins TRBV5-5 and TRBJ2-5; the match to TRBD1 covers 8 bases. This CDR3 has 16 amino acids. CDR1 and CDR2 (germline): SGHKS, YYEKEE (reference sequence). V dropped 4 bases and J dropped 0; count of bases not matched to a gene: 8. The CDR3 DNA reads as TGTGCCAGCAGCACCAGGGACAGGCAGTACCAAGAGACCCAGTACTTC. It specifies CASSTRDRQYQETQYF.

This clonotype was picked up one time. This chain joins TRBV12-3 or TRBV12-4 and TRBJ2-5, with D possibly being TRBD2 (5 bases). V was trimmed by 8 bases and J by 7 bases, leaving 11 bases between them. The CDR3 is 11 amino acids. The DNA for the CDR3 is TGTGCCAGCTGGTATGGAGGGACCCAGTACTTC. This sequence encodes CASWYGGTQYF.

The chain has TRBV10-3 and TRBJ2-1, with 7 bases that match TRBD2. The V and J ends lost 4 bases and 0 bases, in that order; junction bases with no gene match: 6. CDR3 size: 16 residues. Per germline, CDR1 ENHRY and CDR2 SYGVKD. The CDR3 is CAISGLAVGSYNEQFF. The CDR3 DNA reads as TGTGCCATCAGTGGGCTAGCGGTGGGCTCCTACAATGAGCAGTTCTTC.

This clonotype appeared many times. The chain links TRBV12-3 or TRBV12-4 to TRBJ2-5; no reliable D call. This CDR3 is built from 14 residues. Trimming pared 5 bases from V and 3 bases from J, leaving 13 bases between. CDR3 protein: CASSPRDGEETQYF. CDR3 in DNA: TGTGCCAGCAGTCCCAGAGATGGGGAAGAGACCCAGTACTTC.

This chain links TRBV18 with TRBJ2-1; D call uncertain. Germline V lookup: CDR1 KGHSH, CDR2 LQKENI. V was clipped by 6 bases and J by 10 bases, with 19 bases between them. This CDR3 is built from 14 residues. Here the CDR3 reads CASSSLLTEFEQFF. CDR3 nucleotides: TGTGCCAGCTCCTCGCTCCTTACAGAGTTCGAGCAGTTCTTC.

The CDR3 loop reads CSVEGLDGYTF. The CDR3 DNA follows: TGCAGCGTTGAAGGGCTCGATGGCTACACCTTC. The chain combines TRBV29-1 with TRBJ1-2; D unclear. V was clipped by 1 base and J by 6 bases, with 6 bases between them. Per the germline V gene, CDR1 is SQVTM and CDR2 is ANQGSEA. CDR3 length equals 11 residues.

The sample holds a few counts of this clonotype. This chain joins TRBV20-1 and TRBJ2-7; 9 bases are a match to TRBD1. Germline V gene lookup returns CDR1 DFQATT and CDR2 SNEGSKA (reference sequence). Trimming took 5 bases from V and 5 from J; bases not matched to a gene: 7. The CDR3 has 13 residues. CDR3 loop: CSAGTGKGHEQYF. CDR3 nucleotide sequence: TGCAGTGCTGGGACAGGGAAGGGCCACGAGCAGTACTTC.

The chain combines TRBV5-1 with TRBJ2-5; TRBD2 aligns across 7 bases. This CDR3 has 15 residues. Germline V lookup: CDR1 SGHRS, CDR2 YFSETQ. The V and J ends lost 4 bases and 5 bases, in that order; junction bases with no gene match: 11. The CDR3 region is CASSELSGAGETQYF. The CDR3 nucleotides read TGCGCCAGCAGCGAATTAAGCGGGGCCGGGGAGACCCAGTACTTC. Based on the CDR3 plus reference TRBV5-1 and TRBJ2-5, the full variable domain is KAGVTQTPRYLIKTRGQQVTLSCSPISGHRSVSWYQQTPGQGLQFLFEYFSETQRNKGNFPGRFSGRQFSNSRSEMNVSTLELGDSALYLCASSELSGAGETQYFGPGTRLLVL.

This clonotype showed up just once. The genes are TRBV2 and TRBJ2-3, with D tentatively TRBD2 (6 bases). V was clipped by 6 bases and J by 4 bases, with 17 bases between them. This CDR3 region has 15 residues. CDR1 and CDR2 (germline): SNHLY, FYNNEI. The CDR3 bases are TGTGCCAGCAGCGAAAACCTAGCGCGCGCAGATACGCAGTATTTT. This encodes CASSENLARADTQYF.

This clonotype was seen repeatedly, ten times or more. The V gene is TRBV29-1, the J gene TRBJ2-2; D remains ambiguous. CDR1 and CDR2 (germline): SQVTM, ANQGSEA. The CDR3 contains 14 residues. V was pared by 6 bases and J by 6 bases, with 17 bases between. DNA of the CDR3: TGCAGCGTGGCCCTCCTGTCTGGCGCCGGGGAGCTGTTTTTT. Its protein is CSVALLSGAGELFF.

This clonotype was counted many times. The V call is TRBV7-2, the J call TRBJ2-4; D remains ambiguous. Looked up from germline, CDR1 is SGHTA and CDR2 is FQGNSA. The CDR3 covers 14 residues. The V end lost 3 bases, the J end lost 1 base, and 7 bases lay between the germline ends. In DNA form, the CDR3 reads TGTGCCAGCAGCTTTGTCGGGGCCAAAAACATTCAGTACTTC. Its protein is CASSFVGAKNIQYF.